These T cell receptor beta chains were read from a single sample in a study of T cell responses to AZD1222 COVID-19 vaccine. The table came from immunoSEQ multiplex PCR; TCRdb's copy has only in-frame clones and leaves some out. The sample yields 85,000 to 90,000 clones, roughly 90% seen once. The sample here was peripheral blood, taken on day 0 of AZD1222 vaccination. The receptors stem from an adult in good health. CDR3s include the opening cysteine and the closing phenylalanine or tryptophan. D genes are given only for firm matches. Not every row has a clone size; where given, it reads once, few, many or a size class.

j_call cdr3_length clone_size v_call d_call cdr3_nt cdr3_aa
TRBJ1-5 13 NA TRBV30 NA TGTGCCTGGAGTGTGGGAAGGGATCAGCCCCAGCATTTT CAWSVGRDQPQHF
TRBJ2-2 14 NA TRBV3-1/TRBV3-2 TRBD2 TGTGCCAGCAGGAGGGAGGGAGACACCGGGGAGCTGTTTTTT CASRREGDTGELFF
TRBJ1-5 12 NA TRBV15 NA TGTGCCACCAGCAGAGACTATCAGCCCCAGCATTTT CATSRDYQPQHF
TRBJ2-3 16 NA TRBV29-1 TRBD2 TGCAGCGTGGGGGGGACTAGCGATTCTAGCACAGATACGCAGTATTTT CSVGGTSDSSTDTQYF
TRBJ1-1 16 NA TRBV18 TRBD1 TGTGCCAGCTCACCCCCAAACAGGGGGCGCGGCACTGAAGCTTTCTTT CASSPPNRGRGTEAFF
TRBJ1-2 14 NA TRBV9 NA TGTGCCAGCAGCGCCAGAAGGGACTCGGATGGCTACACCTTC CASSARRDSDGYTF
TRBJ1-2 12 NA TRBV5-1 NA TGCGCCAGCAGCTTGGATGAATATGGCTACACCTTC CASSLDEYGYTF
TRBJ1-6 14 once TRBV5-1 NA TGCGCCAGCAGTTCAAGGGGGGGGAATTCACCCCTCCACTTT CASSSRGGNSPLHF
TRBJ2-1 15 NA TRBV18 TRBD2 TGTGCCAGCTCACCGACTAGCGGGAGGGGCAATGAGCAGTTCTTC CASSPTSGRGNEQFF
TRBJ2-7 15 NA TRBV19 TRBD2 TGTGCCAGTAGTATCCTTAGCGGGACCACCTACGAGCAGTACTTC CASSILSGTTYEQYF
TRBJ1-4 16 NA TRBV18 TRBD1 TGTGCCAGCTCGGGGACAGGGGCTTCAACTAATGAAAAACTGTTTTTT CASSGTGASTNEKLFF
TRBJ1-2 13 NA TRBV14 NA TGTGCCAGCAGCCAAGTCAGTAACTATGGCTACACCTTC CASSQVSNYGYTF
TRBJ2-7 16 NA TRBV5-6 NA TGTGCCAGCAGCTTACGCTCTGGGGGTGTGACCTACGAGCAGTACTTC CASSLRSGGVTYEQYF
TRBJ1-2 15 NA TRBV27 TRBD1 TGTGCCAGCAGTTTATCGAGGACAGGGTCCTATGGCTACACCTTC CASSLSRTGSYGYTF
TRBJ1-1 14 NA TRBV27 TRBD1 TGTGCCAGCAGTCACCGTCAGGGGGCTAACGAAGCTTTCTTT CASSHRQGANEAFF
TRBJ2-5 13 NA TRBV18 NA TGTGCCAGCTCACCACTGGGGCAAGAGACCCAGTACTTC CASSPLGQETQYF
TRBJ1-1 17 NA TRBV19 TRBD1 TGTGCCAGTAAGCCCCGCGACAGGGGGCGAATCTGGACTGAAGCTTTCTTT CASKPRDRGRIWTEAFF
TRBJ2-1 11 NA TRBV6-5 NA TGTGCCAGCAGTTCTCGGAATGAGCAGTTCTTC CASSSRNEQFF
TRBJ2-4 15 NA TRBV7-2 TRBD1 TGTGCCAGCACTCAAGGGGGCTCAGCCAAAAACATTCAGTACTTC CASTQGGSAKNIQYF
TRBJ2-3 13 NA TRBV9 NA TGTGCCAGCAGCGCCCTTCTTGCGAATACGCAGTATTTT CASSALLANTQYF
TRBJ2-7 13 NA TRBV3-1/TRBV3-2 TRBD2 TGTGCCAGCAGCCTAGGACTAGCGGGAGGACAGTACTTC CASSLGLAGGQYF
TRBJ1-5 14 NA TRBV6-6 NA TGTGCCAGCAACCCGCCAGGTAGCAATCAGCCCCAGCATTTT CASNPPGSNQPQHF
TRBJ2-1 17 NA TRBV7-9 TRBD1 TGTGCCAGCAGCCGAGTAATGGGCGGGACAGGTAACAATGAGCAGTTCTTC CASSRVMGGTGNNEQFF
TRBJ1-4 15 NA TRBV18 NA TGTGCCAGCTCACCACCGGGTGGCGTAAATGAAAAACTGTTTTTT CASSPPGGVNEKLFF
TRBJ1-5 14 once TRBV30 TRBD1 TGTGCCTGGAGGGACCAGGGGGGCAATCAGCCCCAGCATTTT CAWRDQGGNQPQHF
TRBJ1-1 14 NA TRBV6-5 NA TGTGCCAGCAGTCTGACAGCGCGGGACACTGAAGCTTTCTTT CASSLTARDTEAFF
TRBJ2-2 16 NA TRBV7-2 TRBD2 TGTGCCCAACCCAAACCGGGAGGGCCGGGTTTCGGGGAGCTGTTTTTT CAQPKPGGPGFGELFF
TRBJ1-1 13 NA TRBV6-2/TRBV6-3 NA TGTGCCAGCAGTTATTCAGAGAACACTGAAGCTTTCTTT CASSYSENTEAFF
TRBJ2-3 13 NA TRBV5-1 NA TGCGCCAGCAGCTCGAAAGATCCAGATACGCAGTATTTT CASSSKDPDTQYF
TRBJ2-3 13 once TRBV15 NA TGTGCCACCAGCAGAGATGGGACAGATACGCAGTATTTT CATSRDGTDTQYF
TRBJ2-7 15 NA TRBV3-1/TRBV3-2 NA TGTGCCAGCAGCCAAGATGTCAGGGGCGGGAACGAGCAGTACTTC CASSQDVRGGNEQYF
TRBJ2-2 14 NA TRBV7-2 NA TGTGCCAGCAGCTTAGCTCGGAGTACCGGGGAGCTGTTTTTT CASSLARSTGELFF
TRBJ1-1 19 few TRBV4-2 TRBD1 TGTGCCAGCAGCCAAGAGGGGACAGGGCAGTTCGGGATGAACACTGAAGCTTTCTTT CASSQEGTGQFGMNTEAFF
TRBJ2-7 15 NA TRBV7-2 NA TGTGCCAGCAGCTTAGTTATCTTGTCCGACTACGAGCAGTACTTC CASSLVILSDYEQYF
TRBJ1-5 13 NA TRBV6-5 NA TGTGCCAGCAGCTCAGGGGGCAATCAGCCCCAGCATTTT CASSSGGNQPQHF
TRBJ2-5 14 NA TRBV5-1 NA TGCGCCAGCAGCTTGACGACAGACCAAGAGACCCAGTACTTC CASSLTTDQETQYF